This T cell receptor (beta chain) was documented in a study of shared clonotypes between healthy human individuals. Across the study: CD4 naive and memory got three plates each, CD8 naive two, CD8 memory one.

A CD45RA-negative memory subset and a CD45RA+ naive subset were separated from the CD4+ cells. Deep was the level used in running the assay. Using approximately 200 ng DNA, some 30,000 T cell genomes, the sorted-subset replicate PCRs were run. Assay: immunoSEQ multiplex PCR; the TCRdb copy retains only in-frame clones and omits some. The sample holds about 2.3 million clones; roughly 90% are singletons and the top ten take about 0.36%. Sequencing used naive CD4+ T cells from PBMCs. Subset here: CD45RA+ positively selected. The source of this sequence is a man aged 18 to 30 in good health. Some clones in this sample may be carry-over from other donors' samples.

The CDR3 spells CASSPVWGLADTQYF. CDR3 sequence (DNA): TGTGCCAGCTCACCAGTCTGGGGCCTCGCAGATACGCAGTATTTT. V usage is TRBV18 and J usage is TRBJ2-3; D possibly corresponds to TRBD1 (5 bases). In germline, CDR1 is KGHSH, CDR2 LQKENI. Between the trimmed V and J ends, which lost 2 bases and 4 bases, there was a span of 13 bases. The CDR3 length is 15 residues.